Below, 7 T cell receptor beta chains from the same sample are listed, as sequenced in a study of OX40 agonist ivuxolimab in advanced cancers. Sequencing used immunoSEQ multiplex PCR; TCRdb keeps in-frame clones, though not all of them. The table lists about 58,000 clones, around 78% of them singletons. The sequencing used CD4+ or CD8+ T cells sorted from blood, collected in a trial of the OX40 agonist ivuxolimab. These receptors all stem from an adult with an advanced solid tumor such as melanoma, head and neck, liver or kidney cancer.

The rearrangement links TRBV7-3 to TRBJ2-6; no firm D call. CDR3 length: 16 amino acids. CDR1 and CDR2 (germline): SGHTA, FQGTGA. Trimming took 2 bases from V and 2 from J, leaving 10 bases between them. The CDR3 DNA reads as TGTGCCAGCAGCTTATCCTCCCCCCCTGGGGCCAACGTCCTGACTTTC. Its translation: CASSLSSPPGANVLTF.

The chain employs TRBV5-1 and TRBJ2-7, with D hard to call. Germline CDR1 SGHRS, CDR2 YFSETQ. This CDR3 is built from 13 residues. V gave up 5 bases and J gave up 1 base, with 10 bases separating them. CDR3 nucleotide sequence: TGCGCCAGCAGTTACCCCGGGTCCTACGAGCAGTACTTC. It codes for CASSYPGSYEQYF.

This sequence joins TRBV27 and TRBJ2-7, with 8 nucleotides matching TRBD1. Germline V gene sequence: CDR1 MNHEY, CDR2 SMNVEV (reference sequence). The J segment lost 7 bases and the V segment lost 3 bases, leaving 11 bases of the junction unmatched. This CDR3 has 15 amino acids. The CDR3 nucleotides read TGTGCCAGCAGTTTCCTAGCAGGGGGCGAGAGAGAGCAGTACTTC. This codes for CASSFLAGGEREQYF.

CDR3 bases: TGTGCCAGCAGTTTTAGCGGGCTTAACACCGGGGAGCTGTTTTTT. Protein product: CASSFSGLNTGELFF. V and J are TRBV6-5 and TRBJ2-2, with TRBD2 matching 7 bases. The germline V gene encodes CDR1 MNHEY and CDR2 SVGAGI. The CDR3 runs to 15 residues. With 4 bases clipped from V and 2 bases from J, the junction kept 4 bases outside the gene matches.

This clone was picked up one time. The gene calls are TRBV7-3 and TRBJ2-5; the D gene is possibly TRBD1 (5 bases). The germline V gene encodes CDR1 SGHTA and CDR2 FQGTGA. CDR3 length equals 12 residues. The ends were cut back, 2 bases at V and 4 bases at J, with 5 bases in the middle. This CDR3 reads CASSLQGETQYF. The CDR3 nucleotides are TGTGCCAGCAGCTTACAGGGAGAGACCCAGTACTTC.

The genes are TRBV19 and TRBJ1-3, with D perhaps matching TRBD1 (6 bases). Germline CDR1 LNHDA, CDR2 SQIVND (reference sequence). The CDR3 loop spans 12 amino acids. V was trimmed by 5 bases and J by 7 bases, leaving 9 bases between them. The CDR3 protein is CASSPGANTIYF. The CDR3 nucleotides read TGTGCCAGTAGTCCAGGGGCCAACACCATATATTTT. The full variable domain, its missing parts supplied by reference TRBV19 and TRBJ1-3, is DGGITQSPKYLFRKEGQNVTLSCEQNLNHDAMYWYRQDPGQGLRLIYYSQIVNDFQKGDIAEGYSVSREKKESFPLTVTSAQKNPTAFYLCASSPGANTIYFGEGSWLTVV.

This clone came up once. This sequence joins TRBV6-5 and TRBJ2-5; D is unresolved. The CDR3 is made up of 13 amino acids. CDR1 and CDR2 (germline): MNHEY, SVGAGI. V was pared by 4 bases and J by 7 bases, with 13 bases between. The chain's CDR3 is CASSSPGPGTQYF. DNA for the CDR3: TGTGCCAGCAGTTCCCCGGGCCCGGGGACCCAGTACTTC.